This TCR beta chain was captured in a study of Graves' ophthalmopathy and Graves' hyperthyroidism. General study results and limits: Ophthalmopathy progression was predicted with 70.59% sensitivity and 72% to 75% specificity.

About this clonotype: Its antigen is not identified.

Ophthalmopathy in the donors was of moderate-to-severe activity, with CAS ≥3, NOSPECS ≥4 and duration under 3 months. Reliance was placed on clinical symptoms, serum thyroxine, TRAb, thyroid ultrasound and orbital computed tomography for diagnosis. Transcripts of RNA were the source for amplifying TCR beta CDR3 regions. A first-round RT-PCR used HTBI primers, followed by a second-round multiplex PCR. TCRdb itself ran the multiplex PCR reads through MiXCR, one entry per CDR3 protein. Here the sample spans about 700,000 distinct CDR3 sequences, roughly 41% being singletons. Germline V CDR1 and CDR2: SGHNT, YENEEA. CDR3 length: 16 residues. Trimming removed 2 bases from V and 3 bases from J, with 17 bases in between.

Input material: peripheral blood. The sequence was collected from an adult man with Graves' ophthalmopathy. This sequence joins TRBV11-3 and TRBJ2-7; D is perhaps TRBD1 (7 bases). The CDR3 here is CASSLWAGTDGYEQYF. Written as DNA, the CDR3 is TGTGCCAGCAGCTTATGGGCGGGGACAGATGGCTACGAGCAGTACTTC. The complete variable domain, with remaining parts taken from reference TRBV11-3 and TRBJ2-7, reads EAGVVQSPRYKIIEKKQPVAFWCNPISGHNTLYWYLQNLGQGPELLIRYENEEAVDDSQLPKDRFSAERLKGVDSTLKIQPAELGDSAVYLCASSLWAGTDGYEQYFGPGTRLTVT.